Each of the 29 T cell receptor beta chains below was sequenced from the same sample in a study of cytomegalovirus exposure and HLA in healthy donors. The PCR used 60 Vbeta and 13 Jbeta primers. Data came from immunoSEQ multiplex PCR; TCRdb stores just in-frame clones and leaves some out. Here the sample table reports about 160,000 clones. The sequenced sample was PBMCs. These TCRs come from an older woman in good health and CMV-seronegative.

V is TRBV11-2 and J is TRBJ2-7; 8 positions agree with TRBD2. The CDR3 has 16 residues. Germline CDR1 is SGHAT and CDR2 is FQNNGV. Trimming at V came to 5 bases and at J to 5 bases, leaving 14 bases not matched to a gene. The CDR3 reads CASSLPSGSGTHEQYF. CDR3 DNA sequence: TGTGCCAGCAGCCTCCCTTCGGGTAGCGGGACCCACGAGCAGTACTTC. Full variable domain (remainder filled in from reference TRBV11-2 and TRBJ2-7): EAGVAQSPRYKIIEKRQSVAFWCNPISGHATLYWYQQILGQGPKLLIQFQNNGVVDDSQLPKDRFSAERLKGVDSTLKIQPAKLEDSAVYLCASSLPSGSGTHEQYFGPGTRLTVT.

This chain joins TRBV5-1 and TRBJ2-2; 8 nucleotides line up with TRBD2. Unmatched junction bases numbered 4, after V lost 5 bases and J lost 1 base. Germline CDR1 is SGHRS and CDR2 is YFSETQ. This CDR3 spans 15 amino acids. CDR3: CASRPSGGNTGELFF. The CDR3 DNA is TGCGCCAGCAGACCCAGCGGGGGGAACACCGGGGAGCTGTTTTTT. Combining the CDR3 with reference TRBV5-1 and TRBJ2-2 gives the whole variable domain KAGVTQTPRYLIKTRGQQVTLSCSPISGHRSVSWYQQTPGQGLQFLFEYFSETQRNKGNFPGRFSGRQFSNSRSEMNVSTLELGDSALYLCASRPSGGNTGELFFGEGSRLTVL.

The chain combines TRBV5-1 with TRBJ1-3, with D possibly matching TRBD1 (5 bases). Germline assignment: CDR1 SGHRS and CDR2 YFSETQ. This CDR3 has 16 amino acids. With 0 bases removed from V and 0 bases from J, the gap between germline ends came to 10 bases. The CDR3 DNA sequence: TGCGCCAGCAGCTTGGGACAGTTCCACTCTGGAAACACCATATATTTT. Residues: CASSLGQFHSGNTIYF.

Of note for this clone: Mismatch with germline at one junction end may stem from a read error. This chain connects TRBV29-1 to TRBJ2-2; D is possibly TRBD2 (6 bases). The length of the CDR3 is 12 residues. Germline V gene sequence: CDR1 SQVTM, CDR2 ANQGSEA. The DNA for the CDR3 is TGCGGCGTTGATCGGGGGACCGGGGAGCTGTTTTTT. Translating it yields CGVDRGTGELFF.

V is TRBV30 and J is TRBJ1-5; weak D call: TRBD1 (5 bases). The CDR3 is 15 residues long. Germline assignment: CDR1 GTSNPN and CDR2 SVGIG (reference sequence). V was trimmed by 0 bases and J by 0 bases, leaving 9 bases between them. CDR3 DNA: TGTGCCTGGAGTGTACCAGGGTTTAGCAATCAGCCCCAGCATTTT. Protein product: CAWSVPGFSNQPQHF.

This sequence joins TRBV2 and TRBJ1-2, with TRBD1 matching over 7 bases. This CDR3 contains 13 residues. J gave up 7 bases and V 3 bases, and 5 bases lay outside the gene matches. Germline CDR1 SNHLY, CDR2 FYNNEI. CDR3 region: CASSDGQVGGYTF. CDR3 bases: TGTGCCAGCAGTGACGGACAGGTCGGTGGCTACACCTTC.

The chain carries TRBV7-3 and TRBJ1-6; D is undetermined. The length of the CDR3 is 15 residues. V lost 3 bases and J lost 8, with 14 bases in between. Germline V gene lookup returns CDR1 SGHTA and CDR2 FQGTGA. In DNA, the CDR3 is TGTGCCAGCAGCTTTTATCCAGCGAGGGATTCACCCCTCCACTTT. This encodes CASSFYPARDSPLHF.

The CDR3 is CASSLATGTGGSQYF. Written as DNA, the CDR3 is TGTGCCAGCAGCTTAGCGACCGGGACGGGAGGGTCCCAGTACTTC. The chain links TRBV13 to TRBJ2-5; 8 nucleotides align to TRBD2. The germline V gene encodes CDR1 PRHDT and CDR2 FYEKMQ (reference sequence). The CDR3 totals 15 residues. V trimming: 1 base; J trimming: 9 bases; junction bases outside the gene matches: 10.

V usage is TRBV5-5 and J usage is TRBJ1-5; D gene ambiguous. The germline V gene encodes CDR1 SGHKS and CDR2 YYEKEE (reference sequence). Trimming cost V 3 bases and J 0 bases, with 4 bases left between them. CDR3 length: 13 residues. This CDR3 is CASSYNSNQPQHF. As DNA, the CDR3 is TGTGCCAGCAGCTACAATAGCAATCAGCCCCAGCATTTT.

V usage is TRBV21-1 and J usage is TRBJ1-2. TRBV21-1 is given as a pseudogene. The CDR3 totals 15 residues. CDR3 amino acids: CASSKYPWRFGGYTF. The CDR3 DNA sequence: TGTGCCAGCAGCAAATACCCATGGAGGTTTGGTGGCTACACCTTC.

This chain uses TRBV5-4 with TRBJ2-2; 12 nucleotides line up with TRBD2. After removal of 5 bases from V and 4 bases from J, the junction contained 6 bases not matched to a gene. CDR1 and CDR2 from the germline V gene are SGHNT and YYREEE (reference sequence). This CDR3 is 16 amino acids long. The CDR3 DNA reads TGTGCCAGCAGGCTAGCGGGAGGGCCGGGCACCGGGGAGCTGTTTTTT. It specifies CASRLAGGPGTGELFF.

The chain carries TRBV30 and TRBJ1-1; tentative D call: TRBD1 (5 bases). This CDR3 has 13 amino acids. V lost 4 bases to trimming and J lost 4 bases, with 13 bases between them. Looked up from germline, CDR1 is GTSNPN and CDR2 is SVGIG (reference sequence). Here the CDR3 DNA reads TGTGCCTGGACTTTGGGCAGGGCCACTGAAGCTTTCTTT. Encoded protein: CAWTLGRATEAFF.

The CDR3 nucleotides are TGTGCCAGCAGTTCTCCGGGAGTAAACACTGAAGCTTTCTTT. As protein: CASSSPGVNTEAFF. V gene TRBV6-5 combines with J gene TRBJ1-1; no reliable D call. The CDR3 sequence is 14 residues long. Germline-derived CDR1 and CDR2 are MNHEY and SVGAGI. V lost 4 bases and J lost 2, with 11 bases in between.

The CDR3 coding sequence is TGTGCCAGCTCACCACGTCGGGATTGGGGAGCGAACACCGGGGAGCTGTTTTTT. Translating it yields CASSPRRDWGANTGELFF. V is TRBV18 and J is TRBJ2-2; D is perhaps TRBD2 (5 bases). The CDR3 runs 18 residues. Trimming pared 1 base from V and 0 bases from J, leaving 15 bases between. CDR1 is KGHSH, CDR2 LQKENI, per germline. Filled out from reference TRBV18 and TRBJ2-2, the complete variable domain reads NAGVMQNPRHLVRRRGQEARLRCSPMKGHSHVYWYRQLPEEGLKFMVYLQKENIIDESGMPKERFSAEFPKEGPSILRIQQVVRGDSAAYFCASSPRRDWGANTGELFFGEGSRLTVL.

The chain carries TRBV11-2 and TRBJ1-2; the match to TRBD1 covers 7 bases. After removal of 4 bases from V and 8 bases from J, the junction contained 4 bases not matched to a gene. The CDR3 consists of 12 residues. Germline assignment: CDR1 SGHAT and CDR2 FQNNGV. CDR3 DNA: TGTGCCAGCAGCTCCCCCAGGGGGGGCTACACCTTC. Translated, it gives CASSSPRGGYTF. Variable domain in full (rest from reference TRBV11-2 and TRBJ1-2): EAGVAQSPRYKIIEKRQSVAFWCNPISGHATLYWYQQILGQGPKLLIQFQNNGVVDDSQLPKDRFSAERLKGVDSTLKIQPAKLEDSAVYLCASSSPRGGYTFGSGTRLTVV.

CDR3 sequence reads: CASSWGTGEEKLFF. The CDR3 nucleotides are TGCGCCAGCAGCTGGGGGACAGGGGAAGAAAAACTGTTTTTT. V and J are TRBV5-1 and TRBJ1-4; 10 nucleotides align to TRBD1. Germline loops: CDR1 SGHRS, CDR2 YFSETQ. The CDR3 is 14 residues long. V was pared by 3 bases and J by 8 bases, with 4 bases of the junction left unmatched.

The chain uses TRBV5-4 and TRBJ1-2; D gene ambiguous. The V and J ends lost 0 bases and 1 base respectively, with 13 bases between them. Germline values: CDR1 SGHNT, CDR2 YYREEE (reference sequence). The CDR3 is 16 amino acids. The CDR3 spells CASSLGGSAFNYGYTF. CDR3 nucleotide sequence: TGTGCCAGCAGCTTGGGAGGGAGCGCGTTTAACTATGGCTACACCTTC.

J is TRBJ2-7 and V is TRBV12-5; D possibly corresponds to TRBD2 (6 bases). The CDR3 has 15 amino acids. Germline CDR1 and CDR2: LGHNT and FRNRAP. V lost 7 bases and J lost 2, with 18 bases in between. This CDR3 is CASALGQGGTYEQYF. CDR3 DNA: TGTGCTAGTGCCCTGGGGCAGGGAGGCACCTACGAGCAGTACTTC.

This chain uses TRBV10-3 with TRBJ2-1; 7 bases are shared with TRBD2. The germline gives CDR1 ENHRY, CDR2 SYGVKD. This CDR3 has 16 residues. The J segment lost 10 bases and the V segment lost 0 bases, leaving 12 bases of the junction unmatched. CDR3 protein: CAISESTSPPPEEQFF. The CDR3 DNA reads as TGTGCCATCAGTGAGTCGACTAGCCCCCCCCCGGAGGAGCAGTTCTTC.

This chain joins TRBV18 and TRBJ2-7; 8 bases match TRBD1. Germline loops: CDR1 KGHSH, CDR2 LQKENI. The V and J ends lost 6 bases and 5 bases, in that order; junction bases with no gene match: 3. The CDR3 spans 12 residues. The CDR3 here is CASSLTGDEQYF. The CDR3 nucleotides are TGTGCCAGCTCGCTGACAGGGGACGAGCAGTACTTC.

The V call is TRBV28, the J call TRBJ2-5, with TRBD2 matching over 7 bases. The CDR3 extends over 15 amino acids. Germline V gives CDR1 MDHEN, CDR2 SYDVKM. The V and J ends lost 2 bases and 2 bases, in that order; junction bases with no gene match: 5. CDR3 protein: CASSLLSGNQETQYF. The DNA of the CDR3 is TGTGCCAGCAGTTTACTCAGCGGGAATCAAGAGACCCAGTACTTC.

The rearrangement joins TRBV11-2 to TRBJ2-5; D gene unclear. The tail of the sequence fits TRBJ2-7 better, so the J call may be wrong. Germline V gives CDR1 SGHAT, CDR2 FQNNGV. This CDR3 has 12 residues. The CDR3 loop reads CASSIGSYEQYF. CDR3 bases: TGTGCCAGCAGCATAGGGTCCTACGAGCAGTACTTC.

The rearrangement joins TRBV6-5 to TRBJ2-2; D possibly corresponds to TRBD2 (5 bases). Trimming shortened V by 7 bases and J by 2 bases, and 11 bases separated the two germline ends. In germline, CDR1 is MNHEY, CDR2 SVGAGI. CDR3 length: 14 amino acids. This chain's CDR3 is CASNPGINTGELFF. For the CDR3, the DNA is TGTGCCAGCAATCCCGGGATTAACACCGGGGAGCTGTTTTTT.

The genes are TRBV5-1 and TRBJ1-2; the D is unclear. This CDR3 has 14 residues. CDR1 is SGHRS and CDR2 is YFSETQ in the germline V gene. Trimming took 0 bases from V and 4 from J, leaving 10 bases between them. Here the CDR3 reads CASSLEAQSYGYTF. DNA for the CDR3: TGCGCCAGCAGCTTGGAGGCACAGAGCTATGGCTACACCTTC.

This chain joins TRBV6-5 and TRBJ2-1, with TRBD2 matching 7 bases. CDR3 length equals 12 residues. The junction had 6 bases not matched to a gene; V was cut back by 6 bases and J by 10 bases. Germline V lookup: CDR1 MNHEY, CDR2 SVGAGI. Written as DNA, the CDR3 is TGTGCCAGCAGAAGCGGGGACGGGGAGCAGTTCTTC. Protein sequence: CASRSGDGEQFF.

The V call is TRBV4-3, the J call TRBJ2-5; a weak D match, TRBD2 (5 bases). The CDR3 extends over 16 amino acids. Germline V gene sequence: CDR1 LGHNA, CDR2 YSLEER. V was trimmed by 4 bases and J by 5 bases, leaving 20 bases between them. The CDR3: CASSPGGDGRRETQYF. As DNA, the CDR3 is TGCGCCAGCAGCCCGGGCGGAGACGGAAGGAGGGAGACCCAGTACTTC.

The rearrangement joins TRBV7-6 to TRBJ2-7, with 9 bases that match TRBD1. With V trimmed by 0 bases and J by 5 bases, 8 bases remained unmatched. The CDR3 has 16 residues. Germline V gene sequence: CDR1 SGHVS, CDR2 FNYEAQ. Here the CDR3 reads CASSLAADRGLDEQYF. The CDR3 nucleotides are TGTGCCAGCAGCTTAGCGGCGGACAGGGGCCTTGACGAGCAGTACTTC.

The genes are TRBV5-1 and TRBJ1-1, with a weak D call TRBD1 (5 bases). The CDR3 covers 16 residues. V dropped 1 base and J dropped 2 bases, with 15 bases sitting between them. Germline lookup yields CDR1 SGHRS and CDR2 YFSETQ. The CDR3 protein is CASSLSLQDRNTEAFF. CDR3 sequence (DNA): TGCGCCAGCAGCTTGAGTTTACAGGACCGAAACACTGAAGCTTTCTTT.

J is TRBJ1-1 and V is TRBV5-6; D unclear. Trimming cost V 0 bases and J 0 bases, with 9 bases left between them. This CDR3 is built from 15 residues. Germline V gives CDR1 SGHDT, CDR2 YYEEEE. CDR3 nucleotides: TGTGCCAGCAGCTTGGGGGAGGTATTGAACACTGAAGCTTTCTTT. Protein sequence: CASSLGEVLNTEAFF.